These T cell receptor beta chains were read from a single sample in a study of cytomegalovirus exposure and HLA in healthy donors. Libraries were prepared by immunoSEQ multiplex PCR; TCRdb keeps only in-frame clonotypes and omits some of them. The sample shows some 150,000 clones, under 75% of them seen only once. Sequenced material: PBMCs. The receptors derive from a woman between 35 and 50 years old in good health and CMV-seronegative. Each CDR3 is given with its conserved first and last residue. D genes are given only for firm matches. Clone sizes are given selectively: once, few, many, or a class where the clone is expanded.

V gene: TRBV19; J gene: TRBJ2-3; D gene: NA; clone size: NA; CDR3 DNA: TGTGCCAGTAGTCCCCAGGGGTCCCTTAGCACAGATACGCAGTATTTT; CDR3 protein: CASSPQGSLSTDTQYF
V gene: TRBV2; J gene: TRBJ1-2; D gene: TRBD1; clone size: NA; CDR3 DNA: TGTGCCAGCAGGGCGACAGGGACCCTCTATGGCTACACCTTC; CDR3 protein: CASRATGTLYGYTF
V gene: TRBV5-1; J gene: TRBJ2-2; D gene: TRBD1; clone size: NA; CDR3 DNA: TGCGCCAGCAACTCCGGGACAGGGGTCTCCACCGGGGAGCTGTTTTTT; CDR3 protein: CASNSGTGVSTGELFF
V gene: TRBV28; J gene: TRBJ1-5; D gene: TRBD1; clone size: NA; CDR3 DNA: TGTGCCAGCATTACTGGACAGGGTTGGAATCAGCCTCAGCATTTT; CDR3 protein: CASITGQGWNQPQHF
V gene: TRBV4-3; J gene: TRBJ2-2; D gene: NA; clone size: NA; CDR3 DNA: TGCGCCAGCAGCCAAGATCTCATGACTAGTACCGGGGAGCTGTTTTTT; CDR3 protein: CASSQDLMTSTGELFF
V gene: TRBV7-8; J gene: TRBJ2-2; D gene: TRBD1; clone size: NA; CDR3 DNA: TGTGCCAGCAGAAAGGGGGCACGAACCGGGGAGCTGTTTTTT; CDR3 protein: CASRKGARTGELFF
V gene: TRBV5-1; J gene: TRBJ1-1; D gene: NA; clone size: NA; CDR3 DNA: TGCGCCAGCAGCTTGGGCGCAGGGCTAGAGGCTTTCTTT; CDR3 protein: CASSLGAGLEAFF
V gene: TRBV7-7; J gene: TRBJ2-5; D gene: NA; clone size: NA; CDR3 DNA: TGTGCCAGCAGCCTCCGGGAGCAAGAGACCCAGTACTTC; CDR3 protein: CASSLREQETQYF
V gene: TRBV4-3; J gene: TRBJ2-7; D gene: NA; clone size: few; CDR3 DNA: TGCGCCAGCAGCCAAGATCATAAGGGCAGGGAAGATGAGCAGTACTTC; CDR3 protein: CASSQDHKGREDEQYF
V gene: TRBV25-1; J gene: TRBJ2-1; D gene: TRBD2; clone size: NA; CDR3 DNA: TGTGCCAGCAGCGGGGGACTACTCTACAATGAGCAGTTCTTC; CDR3 protein: CASSGGLLYNEQFF
V gene: TRBV27; J gene: TRBJ2-7; D gene: NA; clone size: once; CDR3 DNA: TGTGCCAGCAGTTCCTTGAGACAGGCCTACGAGCAGTACTTC; CDR3 protein: CASSSLRQAYEQYF
V gene: TRBV10-2; J gene: TRBJ1-1; D gene: NA; clone size: NA; CDR3 DNA: TGCGCCAGCAGTGAGTCGATTGTTCGGGCTTTCTTT; CDR3 protein: CASSESIVRAFF
V gene: TRBV19; J gene: TRBJ2-5; D gene: TRBD1; clone size: NA; CDR3 DNA: TGTGCCAGTAGTATTCAGGGGGCTAAGGAGACCCAGTACTTC; CDR3 protein: CASSIQGAKETQYF
V gene: TRBV9; J gene: TRBJ2-2; D gene: TRBD1; clone size: NA; CDR3 DNA: TGTGCCAGCAGCGCGTTCCCTGACAGGGGACCCACCGGGGAGCTGTTTTTT; CDR3 protein: CASSAFPDRGPTGELFF
V gene: TRBV27; J gene: TRBJ2-7; D gene: TRBD2; clone size: once; CDR3 DNA: TGTGCCAGCAGTTTACGGCGGGGGGGGACCTACGAGCAGTACTTC; CDR3 protein: CASSLRRGGTYEQYF
V gene: TRBV5-1; J gene: TRBJ1-1; D gene: NA; clone size: NA; CDR3 DNA: TGCGCCAGCAGCATTGGGCACAGGGACAACACTGAAGCTTTCTTT; CDR3 protein: CASSIGHRDNTEAFF
V gene: TRBV7-9; J gene: TRBJ1-2; D gene: NA; clone size: NA; CDR3 DNA: TGTGCCAGCTTCGGGAGCTATGGCTACACCTTC; CDR3 protein: CASFGSYGYTF
V gene: TRBV30; J gene: TRBJ2-7; D gene: TRBD2; clone size: NA; CDR3 DNA: TGTGCCTGGAGTGAGGCGGGGGGGCCGGGCGAGCAGTACTTC; CDR3 protein: CAWSEAGGPGEQYF
V gene: TRBV4-2; J gene: TRBJ2-6; D gene: TRBD1; clone size: NA; CDR3 DNA: TGTGCCAGCAGCCTTGACAGGGCTGGGGCCAACGTCCTGACTTTC; CDR3 protein: CASSLDRAGANVLTF
V gene: TRBV7-3; J gene: TRBJ2-7; D gene: NA; clone size: once; CDR3 DNA: TGTGCCAGCAGCTTAAGAGGGGGGGACGAGCAGTACTTC; CDR3 protein: CASSLRGGDEQYF
V gene: TRBV11-2; J gene: TRBJ1-2; D gene: TRBD1; clone size: NA; CDR3 DNA: TGTGCCAGCAGTTGGAGCGACAGGGGAAGTGGCTACACCTTC; CDR3 protein: CASSWSDRGSGYTF
V gene: TRBV28; J gene: TRBJ1-5; D gene: TRBD1; clone size: NA; CDR3 DNA: TGTGCCAGCAGCTCCGTGGACAGGATCAATCAGCCCCAGCATTTT; CDR3 protein: CASSSVDRINQPQHF
V gene: TRBV7-8; J gene: TRBJ1-4; D gene: NA; clone size: NA; CDR3 DNA: TGTGCCAGCAGCCCCAGGTTTTGGGCCCCCCCCTATGAAAAACTGTTTTTT; CDR3 protein: CASSPRFWAPPYEKLFF
V gene: TRBV30; J gene: TRBJ2-7; D gene: TRBD1; clone size: NA; CDR3 DNA: TGTGCCTGGAGTGTCAGTTGGGACAGGGTCCCCTACGAGCAGTACTTC; CDR3 protein: CAWSVSWDRVPYEQYF
V gene: TRBV30; J gene: TRBJ1-1; D gene: TRBD1; clone size: NA; CDR3 DNA: TGTGCCTGGAATAGGGACAGGGGGCGGACTGAAGCTTTCTTT; CDR3 protein: CAWNRDRGRTEAFF
V gene: TRBV5-6; J gene: TRBJ2-3; D gene: TRBD1; clone size: few; CDR3 DNA: TGTGCCAGCAGCGTCCCGGGACAGGGGAGTACAGATACGCAGTATTTT; CDR3 protein: CASSVPGQGSTDTQYF
V gene: TRBV29-1; J gene: TRBJ1-1; D gene: NA; clone size: NA; CDR3 DNA: TGCAGCGCCGGTCCAGGCCTGAACACTGAAGCTTTCTTT; CDR3 protein: CSAGPGLNTEAFF
V gene: TRBV11-2; J gene: TRBJ1-1; D gene: NA; clone size: NA; CDR3 DNA: TGTGCCAGCAGCCTTAACATTAACACTGAAGCTTTCTTT; CDR3 protein: CASSLNINTEAFF
V gene: TRBV6-1; J gene: TRBJ1-3; D gene: TRBD1; clone size: NA; CDR3 DNA: TGTGCCAGCAGGGACAGGGAAGAAGGCACCATATATTTT; CDR3 protein: CASRDREEGTIYF
V gene: TRBV25-1; J gene: TRBJ1-2; D gene: TRBD1; clone size: NA; CDR3 DNA: TGTGCCAGCAGTGACACTCGGACAGGTCAGGGAGGCTACACCTTC; CDR3 protein: CASSDTRTGQGGYTF
V gene: TRBV10-3; J gene: TRBJ1-2; D gene: TRBD1; clone size: NA; CDR3 DNA: TGTGCCATCGGCAGGGGGAACTATGGCTACACCTTC; CDR3 protein: CAIGRGNYGYTF
V gene: TRBV7-2; J gene: TRBJ1-2; D gene: NA; clone size: NA; CDR3 DNA: TGTGCCAGCAGCTTAGTGCTATCTAGTGGCTACACCTTC; CDR3 protein: CASSLVLSSGYTF
V gene: TRBV6-5; J gene: TRBJ2-1; D gene: TRBD1; clone size: NA; CDR3 DNA: TGTGCCAGCAGGCCGGGGACAGGGGCCTTCAATGAGCAGTTCTTC; CDR3 protein: CASRPGTGAFNEQFF
V gene: TRBV25-1; J gene: TRBJ2-7; D gene: NA; clone size: NA; CDR3 DNA: TGTGCCAGCAGTGAAGGGGGGACTGGGCCAGCGCACTACGAGCAGTACTTC; CDR3 protein: CASSEGGTGPAHYEQYF
V gene: TRBV6-4; J gene: TRBJ2-6; D gene: NA; clone size: NA; CDR3 DNA: TGTGCCAGCAGTCCCACGGGTTTAGGGGTAGGGGCCAACGTCCTGACTTTC; CDR3 protein: CASSPTGLGVGANVLTF
V gene: TRBV28; J gene: TRBJ2-4; D gene: TRBD1; clone size: once; CDR3 DNA: TGTGCCAGCAGGGCAGGGGGTTCAGACATTCAGTACTTC; CDR3 protein: CASRAGGSDIQYF
V gene: TRBV10-1; J gene: TRBJ2-7; D gene: TRBD1; clone size: NA; CDR3 DNA: TGCGCCAGCAGTGAGTCACGGGACAGACTTACCGAGCAGTACTTC; CDR3 protein: CASSESRDRLTEQYF
V gene: TRBV30; J gene: TRBJ1-1; D gene: NA; clone size: NA; CDR3 DNA: TGTGCCTGGAGTGGACTACCGGGGGGGGGCAACACTGAAGCTTTCTTT; CDR3 protein: CAWSGLPGGGNTEAFF
V gene: TRBV28; J gene: TRBJ1-1; D gene: TRBD1; clone size: few; CDR3 DNA: TGTGCCAGCAGTCTACCGCGACAGGGAAGAAAGGGCGGGTGGATTGAAGCTTTCTTT; CDR3 protein: CASSLPRQGRKGGWIEAFF
V gene: TRBV7-2; J gene: TRBJ2-1; D gene: NA; clone size: NA; CDR3 DNA: TGTGCCAGCAGCTTAGGGACCCAAAGGGGTAATGAGCAGTTCTTC; CDR3 protein: CASSLGTQRGNEQFF
V gene: TRBV19; J gene: TRBJ2-7; D gene: TRBD2; clone size: NA; CDR3 DNA: TGTGCCAGTAGTATGGAGGGAGGGATCTACGAGCAGTACTTC; CDR3 protein: CASSMEGGIYEQYF
V gene: TRBV19; J gene: TRBJ2-7; D gene: NA; clone size: NA; CDR3 DNA: TGTGCCAGTAGTATACCTGGAGGGTCCTACGAGCAGTACTTC; CDR3 protein: CASSIPGGSYEQYF
V gene: TRBV7-2; J gene: TRBJ2-1; D gene: NA; clone size: NA; CDR3 DNA: TGTGCCAGCAGCTTAGTGGAGCGAAATGAGCAGTTCTTC; CDR3 protein: CASSLVERNEQFF
V gene: TRBV19; J gene: TRBJ1-2; D gene: NA; clone size: NA; CDR3 DNA: TGTGCCAGTAGTCCAGGAGGAGGGGACTATGGCTACACCTTC; CDR3 protein: CASSPGGGDYGYTF
V gene: TRBV18; J gene: TRBJ1-1; D gene: NA; clone size: NA; CDR3 DNA: TGTGCCAGCTCAGCACAGAGGGACACTGAAGCTTTCTTT; CDR3 protein: CASSAQRDTEAFF
V gene: TRBV4-1; J gene: TRBJ1-5; D gene: NA; clone size: few; CDR3 DNA: TGCGCCAGCAGCCCGGTCAGGGGTAGCAATCAGCCCCAGCATTTT; CDR3 protein: CASSPVRGSNQPQHF
V gene: TRBV6-5; J gene: TRBJ1-5; D gene: NA; clone size: NA; CDR3 DNA: TGTGCCAGCAGTTCCGGCGGGGGTCAGCCCCAGCATTTT; CDR3 protein: CASSSGGGQPQHF
V gene: TRBV2; J gene: TRBJ2-2; D gene: TRBD1; clone size: few; CDR3 DNA: TGTGCCAGCACTGGACAGGGAACGAACACCGGGGAGCTGTTTTTT; CDR3 protein: CASTGQGTNTGELFF
V gene: TRBV27; J gene: TRBJ1-2; D gene: NA; clone size: NA; CDR3 DNA: TGTGCCAGCAGTTTAGGCGGAAGTGGCAACCACTATGGCTACACCTTC; CDR3 protein: CASSLGGSGNHYGYTF
V gene: TRBV4-1; J gene: TRBJ1-1; D gene: TRBD1; clone size: few; CDR3 DNA: TGCGCCAGCAGCCCGGACAGGGTTGAAGCTTTCTTT; CDR3 protein: CASSPDRVEAFF
V gene: TRBV5-4; J gene: TRBJ2-7; D gene: NA; clone size: NA; CDR3 DNA: TGTGCCAGCAGCTTGTCGAGTGGGGGCTACGAGCAGTACTTC; CDR3 protein: CASSLSSGGYEQYF
V gene: TRBV19; J gene: TRBJ1-1; D gene: TRBD1; clone size: NA; CDR3 DNA: TGTGCCAGTAGTAGCCGACAGGGGAGGGCTTTCTTT; CDR3 protein: CASSSRQGRAFF
V gene: TRBV5-1; J gene: TRBJ1-2; D gene: NA; clone size: few; CDR3 DNA: TGCGCCAGCAGCACTAACAGGGACGTTAATGGCTACACCTTC; CDR3 protein: CASSTNRDVNGYTF